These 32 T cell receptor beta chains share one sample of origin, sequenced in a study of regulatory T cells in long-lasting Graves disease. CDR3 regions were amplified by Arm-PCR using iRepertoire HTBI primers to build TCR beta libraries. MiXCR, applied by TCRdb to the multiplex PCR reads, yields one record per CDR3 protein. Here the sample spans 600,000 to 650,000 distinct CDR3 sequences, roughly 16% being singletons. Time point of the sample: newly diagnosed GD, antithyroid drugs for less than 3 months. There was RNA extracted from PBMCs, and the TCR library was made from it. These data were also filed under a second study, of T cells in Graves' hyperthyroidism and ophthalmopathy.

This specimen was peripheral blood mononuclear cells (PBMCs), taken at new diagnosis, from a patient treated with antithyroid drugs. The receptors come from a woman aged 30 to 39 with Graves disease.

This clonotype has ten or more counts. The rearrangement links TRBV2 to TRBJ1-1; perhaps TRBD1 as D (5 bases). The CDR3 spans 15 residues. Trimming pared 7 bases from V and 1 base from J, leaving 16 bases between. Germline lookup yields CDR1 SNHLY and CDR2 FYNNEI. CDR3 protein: CASITALGGNTEAFF. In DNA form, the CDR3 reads TGTGCCAGCATCACCGCCCTGGGGGGGAACACTGAAGCTTTCTTT.

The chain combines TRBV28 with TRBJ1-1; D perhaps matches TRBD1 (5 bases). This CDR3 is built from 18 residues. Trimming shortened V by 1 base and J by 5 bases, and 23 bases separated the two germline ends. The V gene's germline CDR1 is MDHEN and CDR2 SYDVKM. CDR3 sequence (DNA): TGTGCCAGCAGTTTATTATCCGCCGGGGCGCAGGTAGTAACTGAAGCTTTCTTT. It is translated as CASSLLSAGAQVVTEAFF.

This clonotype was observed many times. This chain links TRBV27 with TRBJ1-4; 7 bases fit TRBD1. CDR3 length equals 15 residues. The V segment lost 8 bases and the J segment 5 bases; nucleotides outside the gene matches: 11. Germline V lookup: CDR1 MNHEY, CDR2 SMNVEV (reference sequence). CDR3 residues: CASGSPGTANEKLFF. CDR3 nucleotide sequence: TGTGCCAGCGGAAGTCCCGGGACAGCGAATGAAAAACTGTTTTTT.

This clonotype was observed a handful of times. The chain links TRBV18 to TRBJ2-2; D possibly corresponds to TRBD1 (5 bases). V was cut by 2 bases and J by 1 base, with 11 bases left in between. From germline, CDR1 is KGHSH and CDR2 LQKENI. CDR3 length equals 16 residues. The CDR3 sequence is CASSPRQILNTGELFF. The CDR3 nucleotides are TGTGCCAGCTCACCAAGACAGATACTGAACACCGGGGAGCTGTTTTTT.

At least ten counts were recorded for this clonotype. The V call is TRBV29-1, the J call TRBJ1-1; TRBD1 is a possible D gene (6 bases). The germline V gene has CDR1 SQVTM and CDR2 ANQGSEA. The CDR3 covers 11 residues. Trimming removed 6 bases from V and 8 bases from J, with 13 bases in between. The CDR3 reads CSVSSGTEAFF. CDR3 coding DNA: TGCAGCGTGAGCTCCGGGACAGAAGCTTTCTTT.

The CDR3 coding sequence is TGCGCCAGCAGCCACTGGGACAGGGGCTCCTACGAGCAGTACTTC. Translating gives CASSHWDRGSYEQYF. This rearrangement joins TRBV5-1 to TRBJ2-7, with 10 bases lining up with TRBD1. Germline V gives CDR1 SGHRS, CDR2 YFSETQ. V trimming: 4 bases; J trimming: 0 bases; junction bases outside the gene matches: 4. CDR3 length: 15 residues. Combining the CDR3 with reference TRBV5-1 and TRBJ2-7 gives the whole variable domain KAGVTQTPRYLIKTRGQQVTLSCSPISGHRSVSWYQQTPGQGLQFLFEYFSETQRNKGNFPGRFSGRQFSNSRSEMNVSTLELGDSALYLCASSHWDRGSYEQYFGPGTRLTVT.

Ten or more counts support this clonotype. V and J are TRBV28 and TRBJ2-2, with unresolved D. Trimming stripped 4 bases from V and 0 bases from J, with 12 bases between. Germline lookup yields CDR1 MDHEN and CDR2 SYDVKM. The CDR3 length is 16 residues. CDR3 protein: CASSSQVAANTGELFF. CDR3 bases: TGTGCCAGCAGTTCCCAAGTTGCGGCGAACACCGGGGAGCTGTTTTTT.

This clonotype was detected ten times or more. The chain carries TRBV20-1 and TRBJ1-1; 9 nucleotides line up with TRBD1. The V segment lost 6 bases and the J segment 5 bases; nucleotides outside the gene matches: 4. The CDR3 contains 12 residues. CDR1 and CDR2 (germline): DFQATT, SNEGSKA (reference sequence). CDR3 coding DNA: TGCAGTGCACAGGGGGCCGGGACTGAAGCTTTCTTT. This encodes CSAQGAGTEAFF.

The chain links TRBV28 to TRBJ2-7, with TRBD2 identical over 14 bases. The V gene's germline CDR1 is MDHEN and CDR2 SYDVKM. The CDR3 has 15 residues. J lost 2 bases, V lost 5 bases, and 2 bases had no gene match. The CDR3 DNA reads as TGTGCCAGCAGTCCGACTAGCGGGAGGGCCTACGAGCAGTACGTC. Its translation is CASSPTSGRAYEQYV.

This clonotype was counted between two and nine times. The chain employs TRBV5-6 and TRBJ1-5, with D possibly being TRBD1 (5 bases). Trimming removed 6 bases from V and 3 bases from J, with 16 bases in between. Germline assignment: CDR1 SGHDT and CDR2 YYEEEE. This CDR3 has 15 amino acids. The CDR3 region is CASNRWGRVNQPQHF. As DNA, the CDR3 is TGTGCCAGCAACCGGTGGGGACGGGTCAATCAGCCCCAGCATTTT. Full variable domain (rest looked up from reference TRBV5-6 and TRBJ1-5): DAGVTQSPTHLIKTRGQQVTLRCSPKSGHDTVSWYQQALGQGPQFIFQYYEEEERQRGNFPDRFSGHQFPNYSSELNVNALLLGDSALYLCASNRWGRVNQPQHFGDGTRLSIL.

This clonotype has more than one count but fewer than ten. The CDR3 protein is CASSRSGTGGGNIQYF. In DNA, the CDR3 is TGTGCCAGCAGTCGAAGTGGGACAGGGGGGGGAAACATTCAGTACTTC. The rearrangement links TRBV12-3 or TRBV12-4 to TRBJ2-4; 11 bases are shared with TRBD1. J gave up 6 bases and V 5 bases, and 9 bases lay outside the gene matches. This CDR3 is built from 16 residues.

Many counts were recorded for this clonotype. CDR3 sequence (DNA): TGCAGTGCTAGATGGGGTAGTGGCTACACCTTC. Protein: CSARWGSGYTF. The chain is built from TRBV20-1 and TRBJ1-2; D unclear. CDR1 DFQATT and CDR2 SNEGSKA come from the germline V gene (reference sequence). The CDR3 has 11 amino acids. Trimming left V 2 bases short and J 7 bases short, with 8 bases between.

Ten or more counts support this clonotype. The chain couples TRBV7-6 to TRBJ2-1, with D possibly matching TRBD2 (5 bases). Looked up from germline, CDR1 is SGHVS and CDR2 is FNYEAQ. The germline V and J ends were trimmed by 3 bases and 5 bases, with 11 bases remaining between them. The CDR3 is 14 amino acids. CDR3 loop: CASSLRGPDNEQFF. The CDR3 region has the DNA TGTGCCAGCAGCTTGAGAGGGCCGGACAATGAGCAGTTCTTC. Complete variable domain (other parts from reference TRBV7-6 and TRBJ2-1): GAGVSQSPRYKVTKRGQDVALRCDPISGHVSLYWYRQALGQGPEFLTYFNYEAQQDKSGLPNDRFSAERPEGSISTLTIQRTEQRDSAMYRCASSLRGPDNEQFFGPGTRLTVL.

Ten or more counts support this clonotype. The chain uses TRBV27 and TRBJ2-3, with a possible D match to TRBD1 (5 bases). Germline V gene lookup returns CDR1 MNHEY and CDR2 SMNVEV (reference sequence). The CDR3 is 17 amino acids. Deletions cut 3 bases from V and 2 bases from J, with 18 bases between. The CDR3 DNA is TGTGCCAGCAGTTTCTGGGGCAGGGAAGACAACACAGATACGCAGTATTTT. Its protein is CASSFWGREDNTDTQYF.

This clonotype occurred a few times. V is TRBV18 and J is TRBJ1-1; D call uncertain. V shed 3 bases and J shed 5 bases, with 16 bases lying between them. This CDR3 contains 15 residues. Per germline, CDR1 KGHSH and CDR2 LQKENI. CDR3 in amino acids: CASSPAEGSATEAFF. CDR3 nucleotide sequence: TGTGCCAGCTCACCGGCGGAGGGAAGTGCGACTGAAGCTTTCTTT.

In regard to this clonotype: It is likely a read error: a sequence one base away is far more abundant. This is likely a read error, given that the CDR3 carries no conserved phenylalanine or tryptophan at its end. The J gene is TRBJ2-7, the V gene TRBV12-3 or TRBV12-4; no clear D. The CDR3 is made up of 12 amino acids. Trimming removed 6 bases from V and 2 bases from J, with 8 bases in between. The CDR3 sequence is CASSPGAYEQYL. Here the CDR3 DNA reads TGTGCCAGCAGCCCCGGTGCCTACGAGCAGTACCTC.

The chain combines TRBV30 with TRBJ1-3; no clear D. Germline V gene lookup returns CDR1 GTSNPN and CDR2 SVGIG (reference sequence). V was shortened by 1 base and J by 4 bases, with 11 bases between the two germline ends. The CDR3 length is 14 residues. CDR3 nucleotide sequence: TGTGCCTGGAGTGGAGCGCTCCGGGGAAACACCATATATTTT. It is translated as CAWSGALRGNTIYF.

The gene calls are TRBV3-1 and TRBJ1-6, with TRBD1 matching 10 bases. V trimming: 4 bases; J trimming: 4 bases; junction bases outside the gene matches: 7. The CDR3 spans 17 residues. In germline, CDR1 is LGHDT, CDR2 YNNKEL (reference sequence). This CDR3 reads CASSRRQGALYNSPLHF. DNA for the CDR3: TGTGCCAGCAGCCGCAGACAGGGGGCTTTATATAATTCACCCCTCCACTTT. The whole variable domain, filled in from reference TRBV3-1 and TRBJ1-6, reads DTAVSQTPKYLVTQMGNDKSIKCEQNLGHDTMYWYKQDSKKFLKIMFSYNNKELIINETVPNRFSPKSPDKAHLNLHINSLELGDSAVYFCASSRRQGALYNSPLHFGNGTRLTVT.

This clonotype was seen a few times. The CDR3 sequence is CASSQDREVQPQHF. In nucleotides, the CDR3 is TGTGCCAGCTCCCAAGACAGGGAAGTTCAGCCCCAGCATTTT. This chain links TRBV18 with TRBJ1-5, with 7 positions matching TRBD1. The junction had 8 bases not matched to a gene; V was cut back by 6 bases and J by 6 bases. The CDR3 runs to 14 residues. Germline-derived CDR1 and CDR2 are KGHSH and LQKENI.

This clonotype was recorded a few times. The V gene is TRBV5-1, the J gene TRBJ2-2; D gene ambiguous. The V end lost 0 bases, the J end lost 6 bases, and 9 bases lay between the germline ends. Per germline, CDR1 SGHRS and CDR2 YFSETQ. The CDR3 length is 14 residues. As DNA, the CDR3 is TGCGCCAGCAGCTTGGCCTGGGTAGCCGGGGAGCTGTTTTTT. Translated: CASSLAWVAGELFF.

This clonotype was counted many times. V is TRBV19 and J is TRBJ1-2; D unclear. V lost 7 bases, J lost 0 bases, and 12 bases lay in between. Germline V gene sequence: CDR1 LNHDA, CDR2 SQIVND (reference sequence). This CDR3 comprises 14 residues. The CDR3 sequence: CASIRGSSNYGYTF. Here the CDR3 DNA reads TGTGCCAGTATCCGAGGGAGTTCTAACTATGGCTACACCTTC.

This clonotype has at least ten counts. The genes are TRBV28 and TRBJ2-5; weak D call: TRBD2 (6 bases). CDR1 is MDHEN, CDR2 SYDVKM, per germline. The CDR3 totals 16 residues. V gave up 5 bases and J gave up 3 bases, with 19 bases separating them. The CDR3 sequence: CASSHPSGRFEETQYF. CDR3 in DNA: TGTGCCAGCAGTCATCCCTCGGGGAGGTTTGAAGAGACCCAGTACTTC.

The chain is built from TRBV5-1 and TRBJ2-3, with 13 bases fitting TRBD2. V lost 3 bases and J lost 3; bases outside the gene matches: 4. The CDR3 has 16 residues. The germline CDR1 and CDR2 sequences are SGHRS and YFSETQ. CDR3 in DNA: TGCGCCAGCAGCTCGGGGACTAGCGGGATAACAGATACGCAGTATTTT. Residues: CASSSGTSGITDTQYF.

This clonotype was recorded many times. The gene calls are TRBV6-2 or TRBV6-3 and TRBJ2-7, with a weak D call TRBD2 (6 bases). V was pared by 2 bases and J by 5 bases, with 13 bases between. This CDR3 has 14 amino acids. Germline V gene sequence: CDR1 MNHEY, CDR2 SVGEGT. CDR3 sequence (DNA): TGTGCCAGCAGTTACGGACGGGGAGGTCACGAGCAGTACTTC. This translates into CASSYGRGGHEQYF.

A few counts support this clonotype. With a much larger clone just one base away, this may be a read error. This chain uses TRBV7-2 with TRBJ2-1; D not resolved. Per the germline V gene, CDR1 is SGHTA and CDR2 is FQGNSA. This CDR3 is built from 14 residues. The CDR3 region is CASSLAVGFNKQFF. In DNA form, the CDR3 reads TGTGCCAGCAGCTTAGCCGTGGGATTCAATAAGCAGTTCTTC.

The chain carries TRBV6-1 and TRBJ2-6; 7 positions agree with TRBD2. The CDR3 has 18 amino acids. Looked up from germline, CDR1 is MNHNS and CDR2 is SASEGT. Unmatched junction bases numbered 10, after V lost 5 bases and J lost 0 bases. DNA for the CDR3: TGTGCCAGCAGTCTCCACGGGGGGACTATCTCTGGGGCCAACGTCCTGACTTTC. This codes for CASSLHGGTISGANVLTF.

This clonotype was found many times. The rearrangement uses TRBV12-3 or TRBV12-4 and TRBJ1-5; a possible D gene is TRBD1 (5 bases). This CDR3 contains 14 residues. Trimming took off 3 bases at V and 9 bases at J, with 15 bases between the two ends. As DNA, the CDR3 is TGTGCCAGCAGTTTTGACAGAAATGTTGCGCCCCAGCATTTT. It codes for CASSFDRNVAPQHF.

The CDR3 spells CASSPTGPGQGSFSQFF. The CDR3 DNA follows: TGTGCCAGCTCCCCTACAGGACCGGGACAGGGATCCTTCTCGCAGTTCTTC. The chain carries TRBV18 and TRBJ2-1; 9 positions agree with TRBD1. Germline-derived CDR1 and CDR2 are KGHSH and LQKENI. The trim removed 6 bases at V and 12 bases at J, leaving 21 bases unmatched. The CDR3 runs 17 residues.

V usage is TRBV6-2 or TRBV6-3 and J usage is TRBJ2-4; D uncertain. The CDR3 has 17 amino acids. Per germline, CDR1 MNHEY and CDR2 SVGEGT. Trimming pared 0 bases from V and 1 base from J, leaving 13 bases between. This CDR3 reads CASSYSMVWMAKNIQYF. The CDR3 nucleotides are TGTGCCAGCAGTTACTCGATGGTATGGATGGCCAAAAACATTCAGTACTTC.

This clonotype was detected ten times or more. The DNA for the CDR3 is TGTGCCACCAGCAGAGGCGTACTTAGCGGGAGAGGAGACGAGCAGTACTTC. It yields the protein CATSRGVLSGRGDEQYF. The gene calls are TRBV15 and TRBJ2-7, with 9 positions matching TRBD2. CDR3 length: 17 residues. The trim removed 1 base at V and 5 bases at J, leaving 12 bases unmatched. CDR1 is LNHNV, CDR2 YYDKDF, per germline (reference sequence). Variable domain in full (rest from reference TRBV15 and TRBJ2-7): DAMVIQNPRYQVTQFGKPVTLSCSQTLNHNVMYWYQQKSSQAPKLLFHYYDKDFNNEADTPDNFQSRRPNTSFCFLDIRSPGLGDTAMYLCATSRGVLSGRGDEQYFGPGTRLTVT.

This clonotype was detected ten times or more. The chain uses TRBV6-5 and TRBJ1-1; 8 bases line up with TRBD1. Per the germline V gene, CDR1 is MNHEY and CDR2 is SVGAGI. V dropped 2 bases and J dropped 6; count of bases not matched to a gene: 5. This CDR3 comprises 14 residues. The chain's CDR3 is CASSYGTGNAEAFF. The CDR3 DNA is TGTGCCAGCAGTTACGGGACAGGTAACGCTGAAGCTTTCTTT.

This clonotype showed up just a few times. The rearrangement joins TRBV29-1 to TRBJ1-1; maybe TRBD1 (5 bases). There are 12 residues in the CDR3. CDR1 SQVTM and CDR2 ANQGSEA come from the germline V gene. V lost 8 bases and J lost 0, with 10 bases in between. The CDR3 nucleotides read TGCAGCTCCGGGGCGGTGAACACTGAAGCTTTCTTT. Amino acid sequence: CSSGAVNTEAFF.